This record concerns one T cell receptor (beta chain) sequence. What it binds is not known. Profiling relied on immunoSEQ multiplex PCR, and the TCRdb table lists in-frame clones only, not all of them. In the table there are roughly 2.4 million clones, almost 96% of which are singletons. The sample is drawn from a study of shared clonotypes between healthy human individuals. Regarding the study as a whole: Naive subsets generally exceeded memory subsets in estimated richness. Non-shared clonotypes displayed generation probabilities falling below those of clonotypes present in all four donors.

Recent acute infections and vaccinations were absent in the healthy HIV-negative adult donors. Into CD45RA+ naive and CD45RA-negative memory subsets, the CD4+ cells were split. With 0 bases clipped from V and 6 bases from J, the junction kept 7 bases outside the gene matches. Germline lookup yields CDR1 SGHRS and CDR2 YFSETQ. CDR3 length: 15 amino acids. The sequence derives from a man younger than 35 in good health. This chain uses TRBV5-1 with TRBJ2-3; 7 bases map to TRBD2. Material: naive CD4+ T cells sorted from blood. Specified subset: CD45RA+ positively selected. For the CDR3, the DNA is TGCGCCAGCAGCTTGGCAGGGAGGGTCATCGATACGCAGTATTTT. As protein: CASSLAGRVIDTQYF.